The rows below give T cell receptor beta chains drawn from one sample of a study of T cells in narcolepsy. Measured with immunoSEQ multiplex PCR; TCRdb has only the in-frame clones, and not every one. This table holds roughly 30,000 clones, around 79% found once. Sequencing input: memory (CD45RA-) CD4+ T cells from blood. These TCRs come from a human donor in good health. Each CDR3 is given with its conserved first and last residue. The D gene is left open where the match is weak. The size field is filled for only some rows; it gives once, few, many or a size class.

TGTGCCAGCAGCGTAGTGTCGGGAGGGCACGTTGAGCAGTTCTTC	CASSVVSGGHVEQFF	TRBV9	TRBJ2-1	TRBD2	.
TGCAGCGTTGGGGACAGGGCATATGGCTACACCTTC	CSVGDRAYGYTF	TRBV29-1	TRBJ1-2	TRBD1	.
TGCGCCAGCAGCTTGGAGGGGAATAATTCACCCCTCCACTTT	CASSLEGNNSPLHF	TRBV5-1	TRBJ1-6	.	.
TGCAGCGTTGCGGGCGGGAGGGCCTCCAACAATGAGCAGTTCTTC	CSVAGGRASNNEQFF	TRBV29-1	TRBJ2-1	TRBD2	few
TGTGCCAGCAGCTTAAGTCCGACCGCCGGGCCTCAAATGTTC	CASSLSPTAGPQMF	TRBV7-3	TRBJ2-7	.	.
TGTGCCACCAGCACGGGTGGCGGGGGGAACCAAGAGACCCAGTACTTC	CATSTGGGGNQETQYF	TRBV15	TRBJ2-5	TRBD2	.
TGTGCCAGCAGCCCCGGGACGGCCATATACGAGCAGTACTTC	CASSPGTAIYEQYF	TRBV27	TRBJ2-7	.	.
TGCGCCAGCAGTGGTGGGTTTAACACTGAAGCTTTCTTT	CASSGGFNTEAFF	TRBV5-1	TRBJ1-1	.	few
TGCGCCAGCAGCCAAGATTGGGGGTCCAACTCCTACAATGAGCAGTTCTTC	CASSQDWGSNSYNEQFF	TRBV4-3	TRBJ2-1	.	.
TGTGCCAGCAGCTTTCGGATAGGACTAGCGATGCATGAGCAGTTCTTC	CASSFRIGLAMHEQFF	TRBV7-9	TRBJ2-1	TRBD2	.
TGTGCCAGTAGGAAGGGGGCGGAGGAGCTGTTTTTT	CASRKGAEELFF	TRBV19	TRBJ2-2	TRBD1	.
TGTGCCAGCAGCCGGGGGGGAGCTCATGGCTACACCTTC	CASSRGGAHGYTF	TRBV5-6	TRBJ1-2	.	.
TGCGCCAGCAACCCGTCTCGGGGAGGCACAGATACGCAGTATTTT	CASNPSRGGTDTQYF	TRBV5-1	TRBJ2-3	.	.
TGTGCCATAAGAAGCGGTTACGGTCAGCCCCAGCATTTT	CAIRSGYGQPQHF	TRBV10-3	TRBJ1-5	.	.
TGTGCCAGCAGTGACCGACTAGCGGGGGGCCCCAGGGCCCAGTACTTC	CASSDRLAGGPRAQYF	TRBV6-1	TRBJ2-5	TRBD2	.
TGTGCCAGCACCGCGGGGGGGACCCGGGGGGGCTACACCTTC	CASTAGGTRGGYTF	TRBV28	TRBJ1-2	.	.
TGTGCCAGCAGCTTAGGTGTTCGAGAATCTGGAAACACCATATATTTT	CASSLGVRESGNTIYF	TRBV7-2	TRBJ1-3	.	.
TGTGCCAGCATATCACATCAGGGGAACTATGGCTACACCTTC	CASISHQGNYGYTF	TRBV2	TRBJ1-2	.	.
TGTGCCAGCTCACCACCTCCGTGGGGGAACGAGGCTTTCTTT	CASSPPPWGNEAFF	TRBV18	TRBJ1-1	.	.
TGTGCCAGCAGTGAGACAGGGAGAAACACCATATATTTT	CASSETGRNTIYF	TRBV6-1	TRBJ1-3	TRBD1	once
TGTGCCAGCTCACGGCAGGAAAAAGAGACCCAGTACTTC	CASSRQEKETQYF	TRBV18	TRBJ2-5	.	.
TGTGCCAGCAGCCCCTCGGGAATAGGCGGCTACACCTTC	CASSPSGIGGYTF	TRBV9	TRBJ1-2	.	.
TGTGCCAGCAGCGTAGGGCAAAGCGGAACCTACGAGCAGTACTTC	CASSVGQSGTYEQYF	TRBV9	TRBJ2-7	.	.
TGTGCCAGCTCACCACAAAGGGGGAGTGAAAAACTGTTTTTT	CASSPQRGSEKLFF	TRBV18	TRBJ1-4	.	.
TGTGCCATCAGTGCTGGGAAGGGTAATGAGCAGTTCTTC	CAISAGKGNEQFF	TRBV10-3	TRBJ2-1	.	medium-sized
TGTGCCTGGAGCGCTCCCCGGACGGCGATGAACACTGAAGCTTTCTTT	CAWSAPRTAMNTEAFF	TRBV30	TRBJ1-1	.	.
TGTGCCAGCAGTTTATCTTCCTTAGGGCCTGAAGCTTTCTTT	CASSLSSLGPEAFF	TRBV27	TRBJ1-1	.	.
TGTGCCAGCAGCTTGGCGGGATTCGACTATGGCTACACCTTC	CASSLAGFDYGYTF	TRBV7-9	TRBJ1-2	.	.
TGTGCCAGCAGCTCGGGACTAGCGGGGGGTACTGGTCGGAATGAGCAGTTCTTC	CASSSGLAGGTGRNEQFF	TRBV7-3	TRBJ2-1	TRBD2	once
TGTGCCAGCAGGGTAACGAACGGGGAGACCCAGTACTTC	CASRVTNGETQYF	TRBV2	TRBJ2-5	.	.
TGTGCCAGCAGCCTATTAATGAACACTGAAGCTTTCTTT	CASSLLMNTEAFF	TRBV7-8	TRBJ1-1	.	.
TGTGCCACCCGTAGACAGTCCTACAATGAGCAGTTCTTC	CATRRQSYNEQFF	TRBV27	TRBJ2-1	.	.
TGTGCCAGCAGTTACGAAACGAGGGAGCCCCCGGGTGAGCAGTACTTC	CASSYETREPPGEQYF	TRBV6-5	TRBJ2-7	.	once
TGTGCCAGCAGTGAGGTGGCTGGAAGAACAGATACGCAGTATTTT	CASSEVAGRTDTQYF	TRBV6-4	TRBJ2-3	.	.
TGTGCCAGCAGCGTAGGGGGTGGACTCTCCTACGAGCAGTACTTC	CASSVGGGLSYEQYF	TRBV9	TRBJ2-7	.	.
TGTGCCAGCAGTGAAGAGAGGGAGACCCAGTACTTC	CASSEERETQYF	TRBV2	TRBJ2-5	.	.
TGTGCTAGTGGCCCCGGCGGGGACCAAGAGACCCAGTACTTC	CASGPGGDQETQYF	TRBV12-5	TRBJ2-5	.	.
TGCAGCGTTGTTGACAGGTCGTCCTACGAGCAGTACTTC	CSVVDRSSYEQYF	TRBV29-1	TRBJ2-7	.	.
TGTGCCAGTAGTCGCAAGAGGACCCTTTCGGGCAATCAGCCCCAGCATTTT	CASSRKRTLSGNQPQHF	TRBV19	TRBJ1-5	.	.
TGCGCCAGCAGCTTGGTGGGGACAGGGGGCGGGAGCTCCTACAATGAGCAGTTCTTC	CASSLVGTGGGSSYNEQFF	TRBV5-1	TRBJ2-1	TRBD1	.
TGCGCCAGCAGCGCACGGGTGGGGTTGGCGGAAAAACTGTTTTTT	CASSARVGLAEKLFF	TRBV4-3	TRBJ1-4	.	.
TGTGCCACCGCAGGCCTAGCGGGAGGGTCGCAGCAGTACTTC	CATAGLAGGSQQYF	TRBV6-5	TRBJ2-7	TRBD2	few
TGCGCCAGCAGCCAAGATGGTGGAGGGGGCCGGGAAAAACTGTTTTTT	CASSQDGGGGREKLFF	TRBV4-1	TRBJ1-4	TRBD1	.
TGCGCCAGCAGCCGCAACGACGGGATGGGAGGACACGATGGCTACACCTTC	CASSRNDGMGGHDGYTF	TRBV4-1	TRBJ1-2	.	.
TGTGCCAGCAGTGAAGACAGCTTAGAGCAGTACTTC	CASSEDSLEQYF	TRBV2	TRBJ2-7	.	.
TGTGCCAGCAGCATCAGGGGCGGTGGGACTGAAGCTTTCTTT	CASSIRGGGTEAFF	TRBV11-2	TRBJ1-1	.	.
TGTGCCAGCAGCGCCCCGGGACAGGGAGCCTACGAGCAGTACTTC	CASSAPGQGAYEQYF	TRBV7-2	TRBJ2-7	TRBD1	.